Listed here are 31 T cell receptor beta chains from one sample, sequenced in a study of shared clonotypes between healthy human individuals. Assay used: immunoSEQ multiplex PCR; TCRdb lists only in-frame clones, some missing. The sample contains about 560,000 clones, around 81% of which appear only once. The specimen was PBMCs. These receptors were taken from a woman aged 40-49 years in good health. Some clones in this sample may be carry-over from other donors' samples.

Written as DNA, the CDR3 is TGTGCCAGCAGTCCCTCGGGGGTTGGTGGGGAGACCCAGTACTTC. This sequence encodes CASSPSGVGGETQYF. V and J are TRBV28 and TRBJ2-5, with D possibly TRBD2 on 6 matching bases. The CDR3 spans 15 residues. Trimming left V 5 bases short and J 5 bases short, with 18 bases between. The germline CDR1 and CDR2 sequences are MDHEN and SYDVKM.

The chain links TRBV5-6 to TRBJ2-6, with a possible D match to TRBD1 (5 bases). Germline CDR1 and CDR2: SGHDT and YYEEEE. The V and J ends lost 2 bases and 1 base respectively, with 10 bases between them. CDR3 length equals 16 residues. The CDR3 reads CASSFLGVSGANVLTF. The DNA of the CDR3 is TGTGCCAGCAGCTTTTTAGGGGTATCTGGGGCCAACGTCCTGACTTTC.

The chain employs TRBV12-2 and TRBJ2-5; TRBD2 is taken as the D call from the table, unchecked against the DNA. TRBV12-2 is flagged as a pseudogene. This CDR3 is 16 amino acids long. The CDR3 sequence: CASRLAGTSGWENRYF. Written as DNA, the CDR3 is TGTGCAAGTCGCTTAGCGGGGACTAGCGGGTGGGAGAACCGGTACTTC.

Comment on this clone: At one end the junction does not follow the germline gene, possibly because of a read error. The chain joins TRBV5-4 to TRBJ2-7, with 10 bases fitting TRBD1. The CDR3 is made up of 14 amino acids. The germline V gene encodes CDR1 SGHNT and CDR2 YYREEE (reference sequence). CDR3 loop: CASSTRQGAYGQYF. Written as DNA, the CDR3 is TGTGCCAGCAGCACCCGACAGGGGGCCTACGGGCAGTACTTC.

This clone appeared once. This rearrangement joins TRBV7-2 to TRBJ2-5; 10 bases are shared with TRBD1. J gave up 5 bases and V 5 bases, and 8 bases lay outside the gene matches. The germline V gene encodes CDR1 SGHTA and CDR2 FQGNSA. There are 15 residues in the CDR3. The CDR3 sequence: CASSLGDRGWETQYF. CDR3 nucleotide sequence: TGTGCCAGCAGCCTCGGGGACAGGGGTTGGGAGACCCAGTACTTC. The entire variable domain, with the rest obtained from reference TRBV7-2 and TRBJ2-5, is as follows: GAGVSQSPSNKVTEKGKDVELRCDPISGHTALYWYRQSLGQGLEFLIYFQGNSAPDKSGLPSDRFSAERTGGSVSTLTIQRTQQEDSAVYLCASSLGDRGWETQYFGPGTRLLVL.

This clone appeared a few times. The CDR3 loop is CASTPSLAEGGEQYF. The CDR3 DNA follows: TGTGCCAGCACCCCATCGCTAGCGGAGGGCGGAGAGCAGTACTTC. The V call is TRBV9, the J call TRBJ2-7; 7 bases align to TRBD2. The J segment lost 7 bases and the V segment lost 6 bases, leaving 16 bases of the junction unmatched. The CDR3 is 15 amino acids. Germline values: CDR1 SGDLS, CDR2 YYNGEE. Full variable domain (outside the CDR3, taken from reference TRBV9 and TRBJ2-7): DSGVTQTPKHLITATGQRVTLRCSPRSGDLSVYWYQQSLDQGLQFLIQYYNGEERAKGNILERFSAQQFPDLHSELNLSSLELGDSALYFCASTPSLAEGGEQYFGPGTRLTVT.

The V gene is TRBV7-2, the J gene TRBJ2-3, with 7 bases matching TRBD1. There are 21 residues in the CDR3. Germline CDR1 SGHTA, CDR2 FQGNSA. The trim removed 0 bases at V and 2 bases at J, leaving 20 bases unmatched. The CDR3 DNA sequence: TGTGCCAGCAGCTTAGCTATCAAGGGCACTGTAAGGGGGCGGATCACAGATACGCAGTATTTT. Its translation: CASSLAIKGTVRGRITDTQYF.

The gene calls are TRBV30 and TRBJ2-1; no clear D. The V end lost 7 bases, the J end lost 5 bases, and 15 bases lay between the germline ends. The CDR3 runs to 13 residues. Germline V gene lookup returns CDR1 GTSNPN and CDR2 SVGIG (reference sequence). CDR3 coding DNA: TGTGCCTTCCAGACCTCTTCAAACAATGAGCAGTTCTTC. This gives the protein CAFQTSSNNEQFF.

The chain links TRBV10-3 to TRBJ1-4; the D gene is possibly TRBD1 (5 bases). V shed 8 bases and J shed 4 bases, with 11 bases lying between them. The CDR3 consists of 13 residues. CDR1 and CDR2 (germline): ENHRY, SYGVKD. CDR3 sequence reads: CAIQPGGNEKLFF. The CDR3 DNA reads as TGTGCCATCCAACCGGGGGGTAATGAAAAACTGTTTTTT.

The CDR3 nucleotides are TGTGCCAGCAGAGCAGGGGGTAATACGCAGTATTTT. The encoded protein is CASRAGGNTQYF. The chain recombines TRBV2 with TRBJ2-3; 7 bases line up with TRBD1. With 6 bases clipped from V and 7 bases from J, the junction kept 4 bases outside the gene matches. Germline V gene sequence: CDR1 SNHLY, CDR2 FYNNEI. The CDR3 is made up of 12 amino acids. Full variable domain (missing parts from reference TRBV2 and TRBJ2-3): EPEVTQTPSHQVTQMGQEVILRCVPISNHLYFYWYRQILGQKVEFLVSFYNNEISEKSEIFDDQFSVERPDGSNFTLKIRSTKLEDSAMYFCASRAGGNTQYFGPGTRLTVL.

About this clone: Compared with germline, one end of the junction differs, possibly owing to a read error. This chain links TRBV5-6 with TRBJ1-1; D perhaps matches TRBD1 (5 bases). CDR1 SGHDT and CDR2 YYEEEE come from the germline V gene. This CDR3 has 11 amino acids. CDR3 loop: CASDRGGGVLF. DNA of the CDR3: TGTGCCAGCGATCGGGGCGGTGGAGTTCTCTTT.

The gene calls are TRBV29-1 and TRBJ2-5; D unclear. Trimming left V 6 bases short and J 5 bases short, with 13 bases between. The germline V gene has CDR1 SQVTM and CDR2 ANQGSEA. The CDR3 runs 12 residues. DNA for the CDR3: TGCAGCGTCACAGACCGATCCGAGACCCAGTACTTC. Residues: CSVTDRSETQYF.

As concerns this clone: The sample carries other DNA sequences with the same CDR3. The J gene is TRBJ2-5, the V gene TRBV5-1; perhaps TRBD2 as D (6 bases). Trimming removed 4 bases at V and 0 bases at J, with 7 bases between. Germline values: CDR1 SGHRS, CDR2 YFSETQ. This CDR3 contains 13 residues. CDR3 loop: CASSRGYQETQYF. DNA for the CDR3: TGCGCCAGCAGCCGGGGGTACCAAGAGACCCAGTACTTC.

J is TRBJ2-7 and V is TRBV18; 7 bases line up with TRBD2. CDR3 length: 16 amino acids. Germline V CDR1 and CDR2: KGHSH, LQKENI. Trimming took 3 bases from V and 5 from J; bases not matched to a gene: 13. CDR3 amino acids: CASSPTPAGVGNEQYF. The DNA of the CDR3 is TGTGCCAGCTCACCCACCCCCGCGGGGGTGGGGAACGAGCAGTACTTC.

This clone was detected many times. The rearrangement links TRBV27 to TRBJ2-5; TRBD1 matches 7 bases. CDR3 size: 14 residues. With V trimmed by 5 bases and J by 5 bases, 8 bases remained unmatched. CDR1 MNHEY and CDR2 SMNVEV come from the germline V gene (reference sequence). Written as DNA, the CDR3 is TGTGCCAGCAGTCGAACGACAGGGTTGGAGACCCAGTACTTC. Amino acids: CASSRTTGLETQYF.

At least ten counts were recorded for this clone. The chain uses TRBV5-1 and TRBJ1-2, with TRBD1 identical over 11 bases. This CDR3 contains 14 residues. J lost 7 bases, V lost 4 bases, and 6 bases had no gene match. Germline V gene lookup returns CDR1 SGHRS and CDR2 YFSETQ. The CDR3: CASSTGQGASGYTF. CDR3 nucleotide sequence: TGCGCCAGCAGCACCGGACAGGGGGCGAGTGGCTACACCTTC.

A word on this clone: One base separates it from a far larger clone, so it is likely a read error. The chain joins TRBV28 to TRBJ1-5; no firm D call. The CDR3 is made up of 13 amino acids. Germline values: CDR1 MDHEN, CDR2 SYDVKM. The V and J ends lost 5 bases and 0 bases respectively, with 5 bases between them. The chain's CDR3 is CASSGDSNQPQHF. CDR3 DNA: TGTGCCAGCAGTGGGGATAGCAATCAGCCCCAGCATTTT.

The gene calls are TRBV5-1 and TRBJ2-5; 11 nucleotides line up with TRBD2. The CDR3 totals 15 residues. Germline CDR1 reads SGHRS; CDR2 reads YFSETQ. Trimming removed 5 bases from V and 2 bases from J; junction bases left unmatched: 5. CDR3 protein: CASRVAGGPQETQYF. The CDR3 coding sequence is TGCGCCAGCAGGGTAGCGGGAGGGCCACAAGAGACCCAGTACTTC.

This clone was recorded once. The chain carries TRBV2 and TRBJ2-7, with D uncertain. This CDR3 comprises 12 residues. CDR1 is SNHLY, CDR2 FYNNEI, per germline. V was pared by 10 bases and J by 0 bases, with 10 bases between. CDR3 region: CATLDTSYEQYF. The DNA of the CDR3 is TGTGCCACCTTAGACACCTCCTACGAGCAGTACTTC.

The chain has TRBV29-1 and TRBJ2-1, with 8 positions matching TRBD2. This CDR3 has 15 amino acids. The V gene's germline CDR1 is SQVTM and CDR2 ANQGSEA. The CDR3 DNA sequence: TGCAGGGACCGGCCACTAGGCGGGAGGTTCAATGAGCAGTTCTTC. It codes for CRDRPLGGRFNEQFF.

The gene calls are TRBV7-2 and TRBJ2-5; D might be TRBD2 (6 bases). The CDR3 runs 13 residues. The germline V and J ends were trimmed by 5 bases and 4 bases, with 11 bases remaining between them. From germline, CDR1 is SGHTA and CDR2 FQGNSA. The CDR3 loop is CASSPRLVETQYF. Written as DNA, the CDR3 is TGTGCCAGCAGCCCCCGACTAGTAGAGACCCAGTACTTC.

V usage is TRBV2 and J usage is TRBJ1-2; 10 bases agree with TRBD1. CDR1 and CDR2 (germline): SNHLY, FYNNEI. The CDR3 sequence is 15 residues long. J gave up 7 bases and V 5 bases, and 10 bases lay outside the gene matches. CDR3 coding DNA: TGTGCCAGCAGTCCGAGACAGGGGGCGAGTGGTGGCTACACCTTC. Its translation is CASSPRQGASGGYTF.

The chain links TRBV2 to TRBJ2-1; maybe TRBD1 (7 bases). Germline V CDR1 and CDR2: SNHLY, FYNNEI. V lost 6 bases and J lost 5, with 17 bases in between. This CDR3 has 15 amino acids. CDR3 sequence: CASRPVGGGDNEQFF. The CDR3 region has the DNA TGTGCCAGCAGACCGGTAGGGGGCGGGGACAATGAGCAGTTCTTC.

The gene calls are TRBV27 and TRBJ1-1, with 7 bases matching TRBD1. V lost 2 bases, J lost 5 bases, and 14 bases stayed unmatched. Looked up from germline, CDR1 is MNHEY and CDR2 is SMNVEV (reference sequence). There are 17 residues in the CDR3. The CDR3 region is CASSLRVEGTGETEAFF. CDR3 nucleotides: TGTGCCAGCAGTTTACGGGTGGAGGGAACAGGGGAGACTGAAGCTTTCTTT.

This sequence joins TRBV19 and TRBJ2-1; TRBD2 aligns across 10 bases. Germline V gene data show CDR1 as LNHDA and CDR2 as SQIVND (reference sequence). V lost 4 bases and J lost 7; bases outside the gene matches: 16. The CDR3 consists of 18 residues. CDR3 protein: CASSKQGLGLARVNEQFF. CDR3 DNA: TGTGCCAGTAGTAAACAGGGCCTGGGACTAGCGCGTGTTAATGAGCAGTTCTTC. Full variable domain (outside the CDR3, taken from reference TRBV19 and TRBJ2-1): DGGITQSPKYLFRKEGQNVTLSCEQNLNHDAMYWYRQDPGQGLRLIYYSQIVNDFQKGDIAEGYSVSREKKESFPLTVTSAQKNPTAFYLCASSKQGLGLARVNEQFFGPGTRLTVL.

The chain joins TRBV7-6 to TRBJ2-4; D is ambiguous. The germline V gene encodes CDR1 SGHVS and CDR2 FNYEAQ. The CDR3 is 18 residues long. Trimming removed 1 base at V and 1 base at J, with 17 bases between. This CDR3 is CASSLGPIVGKAKNIQYF. The DNA for the CDR3 is TGTGCCAGCAGCTTAGGCCCCATAGTGGGGAAGGCCAAAAACATTCAGTACTTC.

The gene calls are TRBV27 and TRBJ1-2; 9 bases line up with TRBD1. The CDR3 has 14 residues. The V gene's germline CDR1 is MNHEY and CDR2 SMNVEV (reference sequence). J was trimmed by 8 bases and V by 4 bases; bases with no gene match: 8. Written as DNA, the CDR3 is TGTGCCAGCAGTTCAAGCGGGACAGGGCGAGGCTACACCTTC. Amino acids: CASSSSGTGRGYTF.

The CDR3 sequence is CASSPSGRTGELFF. Written as DNA, the CDR3 is TGTGCCAGCTCACCGTCCGGGAGGACCGGGGAGCTGTTTTTT. This chain joins TRBV18 and TRBJ2-2, with 7 bases matching TRBD2. V dropped 3 bases and J dropped 5; count of bases not matched to a gene: 3. The CDR3 consists of 14 residues. The germline V gene has CDR1 KGHSH and CDR2 LQKENI. The whole variable domain, filled in from reference TRBV18 and TRBJ2-2, reads NAGVMQNPRHLVRRRGQEARLRCSPMKGHSHVYWYRQLPEEGLKFMVYLQKENIIDESGMPKERFSAEFPKEGPSILRIQQVVRGDSAAYFCASSPSGRTGELFFGEGSRLTVL.

This sequence joins TRBV30 and TRBJ1-2; tentative D call: TRBD1 (5 bases). Trimming removed 2 bases at V and 12 bases at J, with 19 bases between. CDR3 length: 13 residues. In germline, CDR1 is GTSNPN, CDR2 SVGIG (reference sequence). The CDR3 loop is CAWSTRGGGVHTF. The CDR3 bases are TGTGCCTGGAGTACGCGGGGGGGAGGTGTCCACACCTTC.

The chain recombines TRBV6-5 with TRBJ2-7; D is possibly TRBD2 (5 bases). This CDR3 has 13 amino acids. Between the trimmed V and J ends, which lost 0 bases and 5 bases, there was a span of 8 bases. CDR1 and CDR2 (germline): MNHEY, SVGAGI. The CDR3 sequence: CASSYSGVNEQYF. CDR3 in DNA: TGTGCCAGCAGTTACTCCGGGGTTAACGAGCAGTACTTC.

The chain is built from TRBV7-9 and TRBJ2-2; 9 positions match TRBD2. The CDR3 is made up of 17 amino acids. Losses at the gene ends were 2 bases for V and 7 bases for J; bases not matched to a gene: 11. Germline V CDR1 and CDR2: SEHNR, FQNEAQ (reference sequence). In DNA, the CDR3 is TGTGCCAGCAGCTTAAATGGCGGGAGGGCCCGTAACGGGGAGCTGTTTTTT. Protein product: CASSLNGGRARNGELFF. Full variable domain (remainder filled in from reference TRBV7-9 and TRBJ2-2): DTGVSQNPRHKITKRGQNVTFRCDPISEHNRLYWYRQTLGQGPEFLTYFQNEAQLEKSRLLSDRFSAERPKGSFSTLEIQRTEQGDSAMYLCASSLNGGRARNGELFFGEGSRLTVL.